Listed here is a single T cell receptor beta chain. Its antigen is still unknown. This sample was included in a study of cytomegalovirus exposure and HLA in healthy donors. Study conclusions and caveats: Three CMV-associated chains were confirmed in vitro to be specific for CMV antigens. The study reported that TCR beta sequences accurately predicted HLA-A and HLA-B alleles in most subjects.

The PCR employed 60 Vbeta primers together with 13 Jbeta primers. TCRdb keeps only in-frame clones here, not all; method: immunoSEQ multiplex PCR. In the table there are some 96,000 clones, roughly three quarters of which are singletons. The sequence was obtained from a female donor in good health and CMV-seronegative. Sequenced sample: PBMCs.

The CDR3 is CASSPPGGNEQYF. CDR3 in DNA: TGTGCCAGCAGCCCGCCGGGGGGAAACGAGCAGTACTTC. The rearrangement links TRBV7-2 to TRBJ2-7; 7 positions agree with TRBD2. The CDR3 length is 13 residues. Germline V gene lookup returns CDR1 SGHTA and CDR2 FQGNSA. V shed 5 bases and J 5 bases; nucleotides not matched to a gene: 6.